The entry below describes one TCR beta chain. The antigen is unknown. It was CD45RO-negative cells, positively selected for CCR7, that made up naive CD8 cells, with terminally differentiated effector memory CD45RA+ cells excluded. Participating donors were healthy, HIV-negative adults free of recent acute infections or vaccinations. This entry belongs to a study of shared clonotypes between healthy human individuals. General study points: When naive CD4 clonotypes were compared across a few donors, around 5% were shared. Investigators collected only blood, and repertoires in tissues likely differ.

Trimming cost V 4 bases and J 8 bases, with 14 bases left between them. CDR3 size: 14 residues. CDR1 SEHNR and CDR2 FQNEAQ come from the germline V gene (reference sequence). The method was immunoSEQ multiplex PCR; TCRdb's version includes in-frame clones alone and lacks a portion of them. In the table there are around 2,000,000 clones, about 95% of which are singletons. This TCR was recovered from a man between 18 and 35 years old in good health. V usage is TRBV7-9 and J usage is TRBJ1-4; D is perhaps TRBD1 (6 bases). The sequencing sample was made of naive CD8+ T cells sorted from blood. CDR3 in DNA: TGTGCCAGCAGCTCATCAGGGGAGGACGAAAAACTGTTTTTT. Protein sequence: CASSSSGEDEKLFF.